These 10 T cell receptor beta chains were all obtained from the same sample, sequenced in a study of T cells after somatic rescue of genetic block. Here immunoSEQ multiplex PCR was the method, and the copy in TCRdb shows in-frame clones only, minus some. The sample includes tens of thousands of clones, under 95% of them seen just once. The sequencing input was peripheral blood mononuclear cells (PBMCs). The receptors stem from a man aged 35-49 years.

Only one count was recorded for this clone. V gene TRBV5-8 combines with J gene TRBJ2-1; D perhaps matches TRBD2 (7 bases). V gave up 6 bases and J gave up 4 bases, with 14 bases separating them. The CDR3 is made up of 14 amino acids. Germline V CDR1 and CDR2: SGHTS, YDEGEE. The CDR3: CASNRGGSYNEQFF. For the CDR3, the DNA is TGTGCCAGCAACCGCGGGGGCAGTTACAATGAGCAGTTCTTC.

This clone was recorded a few times. The gene calls are TRBV28 and TRBJ2-7; D remains ambiguous. Trimming took 6 bases from V and 5 from J, leaving 14 bases between them. The CDR3 loop spans 13 amino acids. CDR1 MDHEN and CDR2 SYDVKM come from the germline V gene. CDR3 residues: CASSPRNANEQYF. The CDR3 DNA sequence: TGTGCCAGCAGCCCAAGGAATGCGAACGAGCAGTACTTC.

The CDR3 spells CASSLKLQDRGQETQYF. The CDR3 DNA sequence: TGTGCCAGCAGTCTTAAATTACAGGACAGGGGTCAAGAGACCCAGTACTTC. This chain links TRBV7-9 with TRBJ2-5; 9 bases line up with TRBD1. J was trimmed by 2 bases and V by 6 bases; bases with no gene match: 13. CDR1 is SEHNR and CDR2 is FQNEAQ in the germline V gene (reference sequence). The CDR3 length is 17 residues.

CDR3 in amino acids: CASTRGRMYEQYF. The CDR3, as DNA: TGTGCCAGCACGCGCGGGAGGATGTACGAGCAGTACTTC. This chain connects TRBV6-6 to TRBJ2-7; 8 bases fit TRBD2. J was trimmed by 4 bases and V by 7 bases; bases with no gene match: 6. Germline V CDR1 and CDR2: MNHNY, SVGAGI (reference sequence). CDR3 size: 13 residues.

The gene calls are TRBV14 and TRBJ2-1; 13 positions match TRBD2. The CDR3 spans 17 residues. V dropped 5 bases and J dropped 0; count of bases not matched to a gene: 4. CDR1 and CDR2 from the germline V gene are SGHDN and FVKESK. The CDR3 DNA is TGTGCCAGCAGCTCCAGACTAGCGGGGGGCTCCTACAATGAGCAGTTCTTC. Protein product: CASSSRLAGGSYNEQFF. Full variable domain (remainder filled in from reference TRBV14 and TRBJ2-1): EAGVTQFPSHSVIEKGQTVTLRCDPISGHDNLYWYRRVMGKEIKFLLHFVKESKQDESGMPNNRFLAERTGGTYSTLKVQPAELEDSGVYFCASSSRLAGGSYNEQFFGPGTRLTVL.

The chain uses TRBV5-6 and TRBJ1-1; D is perhaps TRBD1 (6 bases). Germline CDR1 reads SGHDT; CDR2 reads YYEEEE. The CDR3 has 12 amino acids. Trimming pared 5 bases from V and 8 bases from J, leaving 13 bases between. CDR3 DNA: TGTGCCAGCAGGCGGCCCGGGACAGAAGCTTTCTTT. Its translation is CASRRPGTEAFF.

This rearrangement joins TRBV9 to TRBJ2-7, with 7 bases that match TRBD1. The CDR3 loop spans 14 amino acids. Germline-derived CDR1 and CDR2 are SGDLS and YYNGEE. Trimming at V came to 3 bases and at J to 2 bases, leaving 5 bases not matched to a gene. The CDR3 nucleotides are TGTGCCAGCAGCGGACGGGACAGCCCCTACGAGCAGTACTTC. It is translated as CASSGRDSPYEQYF.

This chain uses TRBV6-6 with TRBJ1-2; D is ambiguous. The V and J ends lost 7 bases and 6 bases respectively, with 12 bases between them. The CDR3 spans 12 residues. Germline CDR1 reads MNHNY; CDR2 reads SVGAGI (reference sequence). The CDR3 loop is CASKPPGDGYTF. DNA of the CDR3: TGTGCCAGCAAGCCTCCAGGAGATGGCTACACCTTC.

J is TRBJ1-1 and V is TRBV19, with 7 bases that match TRBD1. Germline V lookup: CDR1 LNHDA, CDR2 SQIVND (reference sequence). The CDR3 has 13 residues. The trim removed 8 bases at V and 3 bases at J, leaving 6 bases unmatched. The CDR3 DNA reads TGTGCCAGTCACTACGACAGGGACACTGAAGCTTTCTTT. It specifies CASHYDRDTEAFF.

This rearrangement joins TRBV11-2 to TRBJ2-7; D might be TRBD2 (5 bases). V was cut by 4 bases and J by 2 bases, with 9 bases left in between. Looked up from germline, CDR1 is SGHAT and CDR2 is FQNNGV. This CDR3 has 13 residues. DNA for the CDR3: TGTGCCAGCAGCTCAGGACTTGCCTACGAGCAGTACTTC. Protein: CASSSGLAYEQYF.